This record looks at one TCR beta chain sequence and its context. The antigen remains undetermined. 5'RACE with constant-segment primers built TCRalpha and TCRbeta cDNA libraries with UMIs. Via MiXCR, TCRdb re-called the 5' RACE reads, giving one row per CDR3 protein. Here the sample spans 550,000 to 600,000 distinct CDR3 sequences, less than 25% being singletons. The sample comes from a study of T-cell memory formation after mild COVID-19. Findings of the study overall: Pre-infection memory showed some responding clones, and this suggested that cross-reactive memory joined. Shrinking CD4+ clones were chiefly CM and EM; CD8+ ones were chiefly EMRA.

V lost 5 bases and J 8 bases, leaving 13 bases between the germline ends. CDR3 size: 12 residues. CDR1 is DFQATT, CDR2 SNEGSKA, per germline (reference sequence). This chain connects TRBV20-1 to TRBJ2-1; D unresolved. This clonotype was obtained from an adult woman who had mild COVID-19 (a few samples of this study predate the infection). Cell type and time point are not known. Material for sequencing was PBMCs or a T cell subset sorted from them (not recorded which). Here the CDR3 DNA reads TGCAGTGCTTCGACCTCAGCCGATGAGCAGTTCTTC. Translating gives CSASTSADEQFF.